A selection of T cell receptor beta chains follows, all from one sample in a study of human T cells and chemical hapten exposure. TCRdb re-called the RACE reads through MiXCR, storing one row per CDR3 protein. Here the sample spans 35,000 to 45,000 distinct CDR3 sequences, under 15% being singletons. This specimen consisted of whole blood, obtained in connection with sensitization to the hapten diphenylcyclopropenone (DPC). The receptors here all came from a young woman with alopecia areata. Some clones in this sample may be carry-over from other donors' samples. Both conserved end residues are part of each CDR3. A D gene is named only where the DNA matches it firmly. The listing skips clone size in some rows; elsewhere it reads once, few, many or a size class.

cdr3_nt: TGTGCCAGCAGCTCCCGATACGGACAGGGGGAGACCCAGTACTTC
cdr3_aa: CASSSRYGQGETQYF
v_call: TRBV7-2
clone_size: few
d_call: TRBD1
j_call: TRBJ2-5
cdr3_length: 15

cdr3_nt: TGTGCCAGCAGCCAAGATGGGGGAGCCTCTGTCTACAATGAGCAGTTCTTC
cdr3_aa: CASSQDGGASVYNEQFF
v_call: TRBV3-1
clone_size: few
d_call: NA
j_call: TRBJ2-1
cdr3_length: 17

cdr3_nt: TGTGCCAGCTCACCGTCCCAGGGGGAGGTCAGTTACGAGCAGTACTTC
cdr3_aa: CASSPSQGEVSYEQYF
v_call: TRBV18
clone_size: many
d_call: NA
j_call: TRBJ2-7
cdr3_length: 16

cdr3_nt: TGTGCCAGCTCAGGGTCTCTTAGCGGGGGCTCCTACGAGCAGTACTTC
cdr3_aa: CASSGSLSGGSYEQYF
v_call: TRBV18
clone_size: many
d_call: TRBD2
j_call: TRBJ2-7
cdr3_length: 16

cdr3_nt: TGCAGTGCTAGAGGTCCTGAGGGGAACACAGATACGCAGTATTTT
cdr3_aa: CSARGPEGNTDTQYF
v_call: TRBV20-1
clone_size: few
d_call: NA
j_call: TRBJ2-3
cdr3_length: 15

cdr3_nt: TGTGCCAGCAGCCGGGATACTAGCACAGATACGCAGTATTTT
cdr3_aa: CASSRDTSTDTQYF
v_call: TRBV7-2
clone_size: NA
d_call: NA
j_call: TRBJ2-3
cdr3_length: 14

cdr3_nt: TGCGCCAGCAGCCAAGCCCCTTCAGGCTCTGGAAACACCATATATTTT
cdr3_aa: CASSQAPSGSGNTIYF
v_call: TRBV4-3
clone_size: NA
d_call: NA
j_call: TRBJ1-3
cdr3_length: 16

cdr3_nt: TGTGCCAGCAGCTTATCGGGGCCTGGAGATACGCAGTATTTT
cdr3_aa: CASSLSGPGDTQYF
v_call: TRBV7-6
clone_size: many
d_call: NA
j_call: TRBJ2-3
cdr3_length: 14

cdr3_nt: TGTGCCTGCGGGCCCTCGAACACTGAAGCTTTCTTT
cdr3_aa: CACGPSNTEAFF
v_call: TRBV27
clone_size: few
d_call: NA
j_call: TRBJ1-1
cdr3_length: 12

cdr3_nt: TGTGCCAGCTCTACCCAACACACAGATACGCAGTATTTT
cdr3_aa: CASSTQHTDTQYF
v_call: TRBV18
clone_size: many
d_call: NA
j_call: TRBJ2-3
cdr3_length: 13

cdr3_nt: TGTGCCAGCAGGGGAAAGGGGGGGCGCGTGAACGAGCAGTACTTC
cdr3_aa: CASRGKGGRVNEQYF
v_call: TRBV27
clone_size: NA
d_call: NA
j_call: TRBJ2-7
cdr3_length: 15

cdr3_nt: TGTGCCAGCACCTCTTCCATTCGTACTAATGAAAAACTGTTTTTT
cdr3_aa: CASTSSIRTNEKLFF
v_call: TRBV28
clone_size: many
d_call: NA
j_call: TRBJ1-4
cdr3_length: 15

cdr3_nt: TGTGCCAGCAGTCTAAGACGAGAATCAGATACGCAGTATTTT
cdr3_aa: CASSLRRESDTQYF
v_call: TRBV27
clone_size: few
d_call: NA
j_call: TRBJ2-3
cdr3_length: 14

cdr3_nt: TGTGCCAGCAGCTTAGAGGCGAAACAGGGGACCTCTCCCCTTCATGAGCAGTTCTTC
cdr3_aa: CASSLEAKQGTSPLHEQFF
v_call: TRBV11-2
clone_size: few
d_call: TRBD1
j_call: TRBJ2-1
cdr3_length: 19

cdr3_nt: TGTGCCAGCAGTGTGAAAGAGACCCAGTACTTC
cdr3_aa: CASSVKETQYF
v_call: TRBV2
clone_size: few
d_call: NA
j_call: TRBJ2-5
cdr3_length: 11

cdr3_nt: TGTGCCAGCAGCGGGAGACCCGACAAAAACATTCAGTACTTC
cdr3_aa: CASSGRPDKNIQYF
v_call: TRBV7-2
clone_size: many
d_call: NA
j_call: TRBJ2-4
cdr3_length: 14

cdr3_nt: TGTGCCAGCAGTGAGGCCGGGTCCCCGGCCGATGAGCAGTTCTTC
cdr3_aa: CASSEAGSPADEQFF
v_call: TRBV25-1
clone_size: many
d_call: NA
j_call: TRBJ2-1
cdr3_length: 15

cdr3_nt: TGCAGTGGAAGCCGGGGTCCTAATGAAAAACTGTTTTTT
cdr3_aa: CSGSRGPNEKLFF
v_call: TRBV20-1
clone_size: few
d_call: NA
j_call: TRBJ1-4
cdr3_length: 13

cdr3_nt: TGTGCCAGCAGCTTAGGCCCATACAAGGGACTAGGGCAGTACTTC
cdr3_aa: CASSLGPYKGLGQYF
v_call: TRBV13
clone_size: NA
d_call: TRBD2
j_call: TRBJ2-7
cdr3_length: 15

cdr3_nt: TGCGCCAGCAGCCAAAAATATAACACCGGGGAGCTGTTTTTT
cdr3_aa: CASSQKYNTGELFF
v_call: TRBV4-3
clone_size: few
d_call: NA
j_call: TRBJ2-2
cdr3_length: 14

cdr3_nt: TGTGCCAGCAGCCATGCAGGGTTAAGGGATGAAGCTTTCTTT
cdr3_aa: CASSHAGLRDEAFF
v_call: TRBV4-2
clone_size: many
d_call: NA
j_call: TRBJ1-1
cdr3_length: 14

cdr3_nt: TGCAGCGCTAGTTTCACAAATACGCAGTATTTT
cdr3_aa: CSASFTNTQYF
v_call: TRBV29-1
clone_size: many
d_call: NA
j_call: TRBJ2-3
cdr3_length: 11

cdr3_nt: TGTGCCAGCAGCTTAGGACAGATTGGAAACACCATATATTTT
cdr3_aa: CASSLGQIGNTIYF
v_call: TRBV7-6
clone_size: few
d_call: NA
j_call: TRBJ1-3
cdr3_length: 14

cdr3_nt: TGCAGCGTTGAAGACCAAACAGTGCGAAAACGGTTCTTC
cdr3_aa: CSVEDQTVRKRFF
v_call: TRBV29-1
clone_size: few
d_call: NA
j_call: TRBJ2-1
cdr3_length: 13

cdr3_nt: TGTGCCAGCAGCTTAGGACGCCACAATGAGCAGTTCTTC
cdr3_aa: CASSLGRHNEQFF
v_call: TRBV11-2
clone_size: NA
d_call: NA
j_call: TRBJ2-1
cdr3_length: 13

cdr3_nt: TGTGCCAGCACCTCTAACACTGAAGCTTTCTTT
cdr3_aa: CASTSNTEAFF
v_call: TRBV28
clone_size: NA
d_call: NA
j_call: TRBJ1-1
cdr3_length: 11

cdr3_nt: TGTGCCAGCAGTTCTCAAGCGGGAGTGGGGGAGCAGTACTTC
cdr3_aa: CASSSQAGVGEQYF
v_call: TRBV6-2/TRBV6-3
clone_size: NA
d_call: TRBD2
j_call: TRBJ2-7
cdr3_length: 14

cdr3_nt: TGCAGCGTTAACGCGGGGGGCTCCGGTGGCTACACCTTC
cdr3_aa: CSVNAGGSGGYTF
v_call: TRBV29-1
clone_size: many
d_call: NA
j_call: TRBJ1-2
cdr3_length: 13

cdr3_nt: TGTGCCAGCAGTTTTTCCTCAGGGGGCCAAGAGACCCAGTACTTC
cdr3_aa: CASSFSSGGQETQYF
v_call: TRBV28
clone_size: few
d_call: TRBD1
j_call: TRBJ2-5
cdr3_length: 15

cdr3_nt: TGCGCCAGCAGCAGAACGGGGAAGTCCTACGAGCAGTACTTC
cdr3_aa: CASSRTGKSYEQYF
v_call: TRBV5-1
clone_size: NA
d_call: NA
j_call: TRBJ2-7
cdr3_length: 14

cdr3_nt: TGTGCCAGCAGCCCATGGGGCAGGACGAACACTGAAGCTTTCTTT
cdr3_aa: CASSPWGRTNTEAFF
v_call: TRBV6-2/TRBV6-3
clone_size: few
d_call: NA
j_call: TRBJ1-1
cdr3_length: 15

cdr3_nt: TGCAGTGCTAGAGTGGACGTTCGACAGCCCCAGCATTTT
cdr3_aa: CSARVDVRQPQHF
v_call: TRBV20-1
clone_size: NA
d_call: NA
j_call: TRBJ1-5
cdr3_length: 13

cdr3_nt: TGTGCCAGCAGTTTGGGTGCCAGCGAGTTTGAAGCTTTCTTT
cdr3_aa: CASSLGASEFEAFF
v_call: TRBV28
clone_size: NA
d_call: NA
j_call: TRBJ1-1
cdr3_length: 14

cdr3_nt: TGTGCCAGCAGTTCGGACAGGGTGTCACCCCTCCACTTT
cdr3_aa: CASSSDRVSPLHF
v_call: TRBV28
clone_size: many
d_call: TRBD1
j_call: TRBJ1-6
cdr3_length: 13

cdr3_nt: TGTGCCAGTAGTATAGAACCGGGACTAGCGGGACGAGATACGCAGTATTTT
cdr3_aa: CASSIEPGLAGRDTQYF
v_call: TRBV19
clone_size: NA
d_call: TRBD2
j_call: TRBJ2-3
cdr3_length: 17